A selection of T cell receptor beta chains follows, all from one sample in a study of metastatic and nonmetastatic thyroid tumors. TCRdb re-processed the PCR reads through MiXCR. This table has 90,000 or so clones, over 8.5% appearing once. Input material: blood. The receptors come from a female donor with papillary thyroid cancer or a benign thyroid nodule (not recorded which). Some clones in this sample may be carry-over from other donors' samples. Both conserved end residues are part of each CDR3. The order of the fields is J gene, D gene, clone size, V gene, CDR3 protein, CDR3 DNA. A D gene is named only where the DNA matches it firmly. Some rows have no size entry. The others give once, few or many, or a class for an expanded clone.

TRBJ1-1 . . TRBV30 CAGFLFEENTEAFF TGTGCCGGCTTCCTATTTGAGGAGAACACTGAAGCTTTCTTT
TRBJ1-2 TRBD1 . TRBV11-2 CASSRQGGSGYTF TGTGCCAGCAGCCGACAGGGGGGCTCCGGCTACACCTTC
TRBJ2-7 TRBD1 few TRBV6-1 CASSEGTGGSYEQYF TGTGCCAGCAGTGAAGGGACAGGGGGATCCTACGAGCAGTACTTC
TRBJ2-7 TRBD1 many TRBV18 CASSPGTGNEQYF TGTGCCAGCTCACCTGGGACAGGGAACGAGCAGTACTTC
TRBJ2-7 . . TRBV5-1 CASSLAEGGSNGHERYF TGCGCCAGCAGCTTGGCCGAGGGGGGTTCCAACGGGCACGAGCGGTACTTC
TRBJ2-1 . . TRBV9 CASSPIGQDYNEQFF TGTGCCAGCAGCCCGATAGGGCAGGATTACAATGAGCAGTTCTTC
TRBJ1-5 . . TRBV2 CASIADSLGVNQPQHF TGTGCCAGCATTGCAGACAGCCTTGGGGTCAATCAGCCCCAGCATTTT
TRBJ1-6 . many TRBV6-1 CASSPYGRGNSPLHF TGTGCCAGCAGCCCTTATGGTCGAGGGAATTCACCCCTCCACTTT
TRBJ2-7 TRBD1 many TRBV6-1 CASTTGTETYEQYF TGTGCCAGCACCACAGGGACAGAGACCTACGAGCAGTACTTC
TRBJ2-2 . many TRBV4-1 CASSQGTGRAGELFF TGCGCCAGCAGCCAAGGAACGGGACGCGCCGGGGAGCTGTTTTTT
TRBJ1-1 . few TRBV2 CASTLRGQNTEAFF TGTGCCAGCACCCTACGGGGACAGAACACTGAAGCTTTCTTT
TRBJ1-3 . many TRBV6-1 CASRGDVGNTIYF TGTGCCAGCAGGGGGGACGTCGGAAACACCATATATTTT
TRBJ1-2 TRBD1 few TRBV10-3 CAIQRQGQVYGYTF TGTGCCATCCAGAGACAGGGCCAAGTCTATGGCTACACCTTC
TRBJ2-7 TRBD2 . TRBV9 CASSVGLADNYEQYF TGTGCCAGCAGCGTAGGACTAGCGGACAACTACGAGCAGTACTTC
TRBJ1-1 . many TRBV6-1 CASSEVKAREAFF TGTGCCAGCAGTGAAGTTAAGGCCAGGGAAGCTTTCTTT
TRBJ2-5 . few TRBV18 CASSPGLEETQYF TGTGCCAGCTCACCAGGTTTAGAAGAGACCCAGTACTTC
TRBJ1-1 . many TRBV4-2 CASSQGGKGEAFF TGTGCCAGCAGCCAAGGGGGCAAAGGTGAGGCTTTCTTT
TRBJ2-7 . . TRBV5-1 CASSFQGYEQYF TGCGCCAGCAGCTTTCAGGGCTACGAGCAGTACTTC
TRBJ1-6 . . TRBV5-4 CASSLDEQGYVSSSYNSPLHF TGTGCCAGCAGCTTGGATGAACAGGGCTATGTTTCGAGCTCCTATAATTCACCCCTCCACTTT
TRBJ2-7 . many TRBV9 CASSPPPQGCEQYF TGTGCCAGCAGCCCCCCCCCACAGGGTTGCGAGCAGTACTTC
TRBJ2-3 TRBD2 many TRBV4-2 CASSRSGGATDTQYF TGTGCCAGCAGCCGTAGCGGGGGGGCCACAGATACGCAGTATTTT
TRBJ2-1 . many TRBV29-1 CSVGQHYNEQFF TGCAGCGTTGGACAGCACTACAATGAGCAGTTCTTC
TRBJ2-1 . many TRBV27 CASSDRNSYNEQFF TGTGCCAGCAGCGACCGAAACTCCTACAATGAGCAGTTCTTC
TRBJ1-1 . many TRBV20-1 CSARFQGWLEAFF TGCAGTGCTAGATTTCAGGGGTGGCTTGAAGCTTTCTTT
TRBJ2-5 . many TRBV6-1 CASSEGGRETQYF TGTGCCAGCAGTGAAGGGGGCAGAGAGACCCAGTACTTC
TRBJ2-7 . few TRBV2 CASTLSSEQYF TGTGCCAGCACCCTATCGTCTGAGCAGTACTTC
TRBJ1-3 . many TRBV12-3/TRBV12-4 CASSLIIRISGSTIYF TGTGCCAGCAGCCTGATTATACGGATCTCTGGAAGCACCATATATTTT